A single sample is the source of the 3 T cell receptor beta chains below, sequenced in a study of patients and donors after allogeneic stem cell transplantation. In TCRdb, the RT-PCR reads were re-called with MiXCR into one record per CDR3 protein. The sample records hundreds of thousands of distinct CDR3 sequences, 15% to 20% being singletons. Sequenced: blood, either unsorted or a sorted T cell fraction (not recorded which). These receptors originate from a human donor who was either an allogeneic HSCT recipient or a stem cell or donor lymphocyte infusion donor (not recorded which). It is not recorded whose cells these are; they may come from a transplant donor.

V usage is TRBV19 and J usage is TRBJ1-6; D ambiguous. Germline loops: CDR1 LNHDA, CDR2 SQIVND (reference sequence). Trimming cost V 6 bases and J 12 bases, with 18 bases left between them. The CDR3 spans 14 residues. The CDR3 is CASSHDIGVVPLHF. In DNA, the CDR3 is TGTGCCAGTAGCCACGACATAGGTGTAGTACCCCTCCACTTT.

For the CDR3, the DNA is TGTGCCAGCAGTGGGGGCCGACGGATCCAAGAGACCCAGTACTTC. It codes for CASSGGRRIQETQYF. The chain links TRBV12-3 or TRBV12-4 to TRBJ2-5; weak D call: TRBD1 (6 bases). V was shortened by 5 bases and J by 1 base, with 14 bases between the two germline ends. The CDR3 has 15 residues.

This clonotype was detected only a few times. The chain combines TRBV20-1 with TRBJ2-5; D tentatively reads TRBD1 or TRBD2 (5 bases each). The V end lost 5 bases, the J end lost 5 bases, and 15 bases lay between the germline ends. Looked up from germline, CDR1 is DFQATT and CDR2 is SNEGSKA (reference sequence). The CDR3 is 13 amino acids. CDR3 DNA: TGCAGTGCTCCCCGGGGCGGCGGTGAGACCCAGTACTTC. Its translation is CSAPRGGGETQYF.